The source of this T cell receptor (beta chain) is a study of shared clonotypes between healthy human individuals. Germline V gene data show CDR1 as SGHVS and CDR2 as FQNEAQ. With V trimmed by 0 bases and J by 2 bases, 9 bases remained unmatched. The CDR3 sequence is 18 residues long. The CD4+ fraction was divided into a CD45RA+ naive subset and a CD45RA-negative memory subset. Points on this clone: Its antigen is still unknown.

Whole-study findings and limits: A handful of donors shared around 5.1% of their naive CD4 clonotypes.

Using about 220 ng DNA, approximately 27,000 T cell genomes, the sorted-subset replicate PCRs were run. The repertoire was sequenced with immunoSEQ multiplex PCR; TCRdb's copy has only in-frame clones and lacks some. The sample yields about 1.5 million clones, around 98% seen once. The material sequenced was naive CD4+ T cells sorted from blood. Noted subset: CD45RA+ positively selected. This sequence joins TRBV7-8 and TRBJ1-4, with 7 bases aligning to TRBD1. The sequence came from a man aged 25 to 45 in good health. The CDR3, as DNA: TGTGCCAGCAGCTTAGCTACCCAGACAGGGCGTACTAATGAAAAACTGTTTTTT. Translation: CASSLATQTGRTNEKLFF.